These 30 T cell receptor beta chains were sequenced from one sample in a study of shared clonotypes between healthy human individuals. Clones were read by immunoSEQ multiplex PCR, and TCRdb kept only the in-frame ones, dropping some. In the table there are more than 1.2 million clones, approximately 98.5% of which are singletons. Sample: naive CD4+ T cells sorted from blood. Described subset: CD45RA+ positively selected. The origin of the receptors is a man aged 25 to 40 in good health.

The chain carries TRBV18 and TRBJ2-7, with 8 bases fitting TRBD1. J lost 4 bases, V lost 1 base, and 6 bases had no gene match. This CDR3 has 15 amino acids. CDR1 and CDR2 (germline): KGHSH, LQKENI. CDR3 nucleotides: TGTGCCAGCTCACCACTTGAGACAGGGGAGTACGAGCAGTACTTC. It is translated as CASSPLETGEYEQYF.

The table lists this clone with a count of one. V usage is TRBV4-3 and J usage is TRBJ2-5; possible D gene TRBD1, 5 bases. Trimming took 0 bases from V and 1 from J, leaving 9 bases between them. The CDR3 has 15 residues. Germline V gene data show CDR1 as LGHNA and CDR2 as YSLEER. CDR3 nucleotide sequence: TGCGCCAGCAGCCAAGACTATAGGGGCCAAGAGACCCAGTACTTC. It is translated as CASSQDYRGQETQYF.

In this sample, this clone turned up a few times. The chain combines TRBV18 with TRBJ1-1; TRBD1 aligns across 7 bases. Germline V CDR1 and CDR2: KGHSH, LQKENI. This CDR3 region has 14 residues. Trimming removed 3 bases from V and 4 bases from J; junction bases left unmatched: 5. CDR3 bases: TGTGCCAGCTCACCTCTGACAGGGTTCACTGAAGCTTTCTTT. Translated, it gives CASSPLTGFTEAFF.

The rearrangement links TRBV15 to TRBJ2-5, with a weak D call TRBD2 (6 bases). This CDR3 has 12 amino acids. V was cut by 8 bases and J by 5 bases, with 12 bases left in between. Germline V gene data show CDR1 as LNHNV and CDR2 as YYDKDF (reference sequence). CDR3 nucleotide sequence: TGTGCCACCGGAGGGCCTTGGGAGACCCAGTACTTC. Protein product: CATGGPWETQYF.

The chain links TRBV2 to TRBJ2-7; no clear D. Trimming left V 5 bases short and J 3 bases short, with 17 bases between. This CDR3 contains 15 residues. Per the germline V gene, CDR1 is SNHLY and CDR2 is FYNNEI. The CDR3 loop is CASSPDSGPFYEQYF. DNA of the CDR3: TGTGCCAGCAGTCCCGACTCTGGCCCGTTCTACGAGCAGTACTTC.

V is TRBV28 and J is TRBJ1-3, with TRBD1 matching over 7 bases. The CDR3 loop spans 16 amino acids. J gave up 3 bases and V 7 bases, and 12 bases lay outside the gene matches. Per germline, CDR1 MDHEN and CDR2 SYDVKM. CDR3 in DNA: TGTGCCAGCAACTCTCCAATCCGGGACAGTGGAAACACCATATATTTT. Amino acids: CASNSPIRDSGNTIYF.

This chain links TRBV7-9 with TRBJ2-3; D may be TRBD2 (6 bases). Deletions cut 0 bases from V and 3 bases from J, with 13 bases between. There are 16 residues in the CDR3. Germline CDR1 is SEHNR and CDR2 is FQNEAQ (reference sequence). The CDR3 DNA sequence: TGTGCCAGCAGCTTAGCGCGGGGACTGTTAACAGATACGCAGTATTTT. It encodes CASSLARGLLTDTQYF. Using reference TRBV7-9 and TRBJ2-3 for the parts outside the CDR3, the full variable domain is DTGVSQNPRHKITKRGQNVTFRCDPISEHNRLYWYRQTLGQGPEFLTYFQNEAQLEKSRLLSDRFSAERPKGSFSTLEIQRTEQGDSAMYLCASSLARGLLTDTQYFGPGTRLTVL.

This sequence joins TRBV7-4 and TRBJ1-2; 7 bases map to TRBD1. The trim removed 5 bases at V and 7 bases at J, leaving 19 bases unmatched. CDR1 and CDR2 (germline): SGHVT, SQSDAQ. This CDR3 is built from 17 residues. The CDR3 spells CASSTDRDRELICGYTF. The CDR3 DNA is TGTGCCAGCAGCACGGACCGGGACAGAGAGTTGATCTGTGGCTACACCTTC.

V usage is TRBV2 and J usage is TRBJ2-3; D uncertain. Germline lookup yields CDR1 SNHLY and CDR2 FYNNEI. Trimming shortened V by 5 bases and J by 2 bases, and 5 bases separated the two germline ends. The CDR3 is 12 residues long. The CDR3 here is CASSPITDTQYF. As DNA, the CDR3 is TGTGCCAGCAGTCCCATCACAGATACGCAGTATTTT.

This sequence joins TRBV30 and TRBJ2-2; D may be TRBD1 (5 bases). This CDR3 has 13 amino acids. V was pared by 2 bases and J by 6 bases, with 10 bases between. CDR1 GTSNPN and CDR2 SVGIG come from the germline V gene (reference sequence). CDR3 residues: CAWSQGLPGELFF. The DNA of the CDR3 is TGTGCCTGGAGTCAGGGTTTGCCCGGGGAGCTGTTTTTT.

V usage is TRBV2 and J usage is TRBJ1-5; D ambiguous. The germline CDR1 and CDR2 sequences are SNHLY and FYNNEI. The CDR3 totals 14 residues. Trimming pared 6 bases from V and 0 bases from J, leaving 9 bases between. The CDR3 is CASRTPVSNQPQHF. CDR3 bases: TGTGCCAGCAGAACGCCTGTTAGCAATCAGCCCCAGCATTTT.

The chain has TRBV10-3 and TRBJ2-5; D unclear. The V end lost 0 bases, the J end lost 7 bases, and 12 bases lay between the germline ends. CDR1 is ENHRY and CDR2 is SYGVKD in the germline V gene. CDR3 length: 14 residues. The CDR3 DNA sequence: TGTGCCATCAGTGAGTCGGGCGCCGTGGGGACCCAGTACTTC. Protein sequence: CAISESGAVGTQYF.

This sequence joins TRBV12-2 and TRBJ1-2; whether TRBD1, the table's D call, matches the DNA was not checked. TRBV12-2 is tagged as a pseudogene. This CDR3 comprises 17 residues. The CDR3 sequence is CASRLGDRGRSYDGYTF. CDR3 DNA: TGTGCAAGTCGCCTAGGAGACAGGGGGCGCAGCTATGATGGCTACACCTTC.

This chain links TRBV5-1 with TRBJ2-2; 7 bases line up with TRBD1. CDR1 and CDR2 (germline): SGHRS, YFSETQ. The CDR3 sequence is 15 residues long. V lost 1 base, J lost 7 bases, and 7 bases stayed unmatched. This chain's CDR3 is CASSLLGGAGGELFF. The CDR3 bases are TGCGCCAGCAGCTTGTTAGGGGGCGCAGGCGGGGAGCTGTTTTTT.

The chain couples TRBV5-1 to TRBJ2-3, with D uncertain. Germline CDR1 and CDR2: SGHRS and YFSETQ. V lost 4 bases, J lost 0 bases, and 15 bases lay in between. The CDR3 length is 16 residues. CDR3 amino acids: CASSPLAAGSTDTQYF. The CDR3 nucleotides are TGCGCCAGCAGCCCGTTAGCCGCTGGCAGCACAGATACGCAGTATTTT.

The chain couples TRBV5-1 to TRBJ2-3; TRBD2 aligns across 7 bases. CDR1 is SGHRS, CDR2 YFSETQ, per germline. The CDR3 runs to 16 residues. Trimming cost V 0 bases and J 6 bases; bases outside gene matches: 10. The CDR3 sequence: CASSLGLQRDPDTQYF. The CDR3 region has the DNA TGCGCCAGCAGCTTGGGCCTCCAGCGGGATCCGGATACGCAGTATTTT.

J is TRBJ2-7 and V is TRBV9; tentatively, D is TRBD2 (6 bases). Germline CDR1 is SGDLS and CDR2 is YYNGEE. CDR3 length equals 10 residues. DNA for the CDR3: TGTGCGATCATTGGACTAGAGCAGTACTTC. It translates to CAIIGLEQYF.

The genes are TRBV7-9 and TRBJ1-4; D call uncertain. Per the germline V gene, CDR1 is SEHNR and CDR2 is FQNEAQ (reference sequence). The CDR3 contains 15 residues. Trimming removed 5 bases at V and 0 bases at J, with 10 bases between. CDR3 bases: TGTGCCAGCAGCCTCGGGAGTTCAACTAATGAAAAACTGTTTTTT. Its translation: CASSLGSSTNEKLFF.

CDR3 sequence reads: CASSTTGNEKLFF. CDR3 bases: TGTGCCAGTAGTACGACAGGGAATGAAAAACTGTTTTTT. This chain connects TRBV19 to TRBJ1-4; 7 nucleotides line up with TRBD1. The CDR3 runs to 13 residues. With 4 bases clipped from V and 5 bases from J, the junction kept 1 base outside the gene matches. From germline, CDR1 is LNHDA and CDR2 SQIVND (reference sequence).

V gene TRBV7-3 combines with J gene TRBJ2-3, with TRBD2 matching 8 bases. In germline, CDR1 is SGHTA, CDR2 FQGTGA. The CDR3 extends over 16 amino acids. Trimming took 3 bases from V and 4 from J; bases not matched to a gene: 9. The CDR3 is CASSFRAGESADTQYF. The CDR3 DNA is TGTGCCAGCAGCTTCCGAGCGGGAGAATCAGCAGATACGCAGTATTTT.

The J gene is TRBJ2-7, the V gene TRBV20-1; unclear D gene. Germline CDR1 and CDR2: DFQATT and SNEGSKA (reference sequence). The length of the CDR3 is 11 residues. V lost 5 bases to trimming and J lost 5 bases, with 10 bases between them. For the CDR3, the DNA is TGCAGTGCTGGCCCGGCGGACGAGCAGTACTTC. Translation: CSAGPADEQYF.

The CDR3 nucleotides are TGTGCCAGCAGTGGGGCGGACTTGAGGGCGGATACGCAGTATTTT. It is translated as CASSGADLRADTQYF. The chain carries TRBV28 and TRBJ2-3; D possibly uses TRBD1 or TRBD2 (5 bases each). The V gene lost 5 bases and the J gene lost 6 bases, with 18 bases spanning the gap. CDR1 and CDR2 (germline): MDHEN, SYDVKM. The CDR3 is 15 amino acids.

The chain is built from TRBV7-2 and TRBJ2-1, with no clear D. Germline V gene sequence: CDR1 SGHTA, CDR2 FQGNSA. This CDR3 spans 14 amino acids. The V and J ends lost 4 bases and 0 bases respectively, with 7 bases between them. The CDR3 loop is CASSSYTSYNEQFF. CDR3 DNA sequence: TGTGCCAGCAGCTCTTACACCTCCTACAATGAGCAGTTCTTC.

This CDR3 reads CASRHYRDRESTIYF. CDR3 in DNA: TGTGCCAGCAGACATTACCGGGACAGGGAAAGCACCATATATTTT. The chain couples TRBV7-8 to TRBJ1-3; the match to TRBD1 covers 9 bases. Per germline, CDR1 SGHVS and CDR2 FQNEAQ. The CDR3 covers 15 residues. Trimming cost V 6 bases and J 9 bases; bases outside gene matches: 12.

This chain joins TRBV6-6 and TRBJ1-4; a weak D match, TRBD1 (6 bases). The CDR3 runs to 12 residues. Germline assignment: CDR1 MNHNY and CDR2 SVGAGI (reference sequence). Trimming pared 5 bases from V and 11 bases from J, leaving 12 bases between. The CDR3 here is CASSPGHWKLFF. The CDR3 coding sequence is TGTGCCAGCAGTCCGGGACATTGGAAACTGTTTTTT.

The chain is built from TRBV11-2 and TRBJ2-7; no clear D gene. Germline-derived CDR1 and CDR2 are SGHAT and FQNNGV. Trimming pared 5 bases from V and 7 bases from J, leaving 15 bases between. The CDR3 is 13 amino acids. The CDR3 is CASSNRRFGEQYF. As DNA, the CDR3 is TGTGCCAGCAGCAATCGACGATTTGGTGAGCAGTACTTC.

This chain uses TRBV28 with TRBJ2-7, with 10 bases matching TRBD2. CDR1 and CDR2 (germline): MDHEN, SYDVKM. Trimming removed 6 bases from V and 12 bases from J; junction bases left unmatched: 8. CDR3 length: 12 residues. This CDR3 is CASRDPSGSSYF. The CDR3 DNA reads TGTGCCAGCAGGGACCCTAGCGGGAGCTCGTACTTC.

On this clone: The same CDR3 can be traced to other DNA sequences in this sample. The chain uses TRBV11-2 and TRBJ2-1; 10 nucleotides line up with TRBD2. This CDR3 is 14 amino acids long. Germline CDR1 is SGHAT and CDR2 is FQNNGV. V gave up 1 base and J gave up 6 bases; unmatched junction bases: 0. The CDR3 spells CASSLVAGGNEQFF. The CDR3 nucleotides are TGTGCCAGCAGCTTAGTAGCGGGAGGCAATGAGCAGTTCTTC.

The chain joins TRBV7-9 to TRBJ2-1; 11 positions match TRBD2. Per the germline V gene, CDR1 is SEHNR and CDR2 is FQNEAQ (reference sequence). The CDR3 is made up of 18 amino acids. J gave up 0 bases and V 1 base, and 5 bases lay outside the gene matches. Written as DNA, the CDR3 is TGTGCCAGCAGCTTAGAGCTAACTAGCGGGAGCTCCTACAATGAGCAGTTCTTC. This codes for CASSLELTSGSSYNEQFF.

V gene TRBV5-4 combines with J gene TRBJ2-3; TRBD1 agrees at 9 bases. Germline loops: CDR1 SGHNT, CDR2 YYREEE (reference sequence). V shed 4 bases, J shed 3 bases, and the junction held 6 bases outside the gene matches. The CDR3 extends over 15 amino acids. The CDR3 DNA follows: TGTGCCAGCAGCGCGACGGGACAGGGAACAGATACGCAGTATTTT. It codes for CASSATGQGTDTQYF.